One sample yielded the 2 T cell receptor beta chains listed below, sequenced in a study of persistence of HIV-infected CD4 T cells. Stimulation used 8 to 10 ug/mL lysate from CMV-infected fibroblasts. Sorted nonresponding memory CD4+ T cells were CD40L-negative, CD69-negative, CD45RO-high. Sequencing used immunoSEQ version 4 in survey mode. The table came from immunoSEQ multiplex PCR; TCRdb's copy has only in-frame clones and leaves some out. The profile shows 25,000 to 35,000 clones, about four fifths of them singletons. The antigens these receptors bind are not known. This specimen was CD4+ T cells sorted from PBMCs after approximately 19-hour stimulation, taken from a patient who received antiretroviral therapy. Receptors originate from an adult man with HIV who was CMV-seropositive.

The V gene is TRBV30, the J gene TRBJ1-1; the D gene is possibly TRBD1 (6 bases). V was clipped by 2 bases and J by 8 bases, with 21 bases between them. Germline-derived CDR1 and CDR2 are GTSNPN and SVGIG (reference sequence). This CDR3 contains 15 residues. CDR3 residues: CAWSRFGEGDNEAFF. In DNA form, the CDR3 reads TGTGCCTGGAGTCGATTTGGGGAGGGGGATAACGAAGCTTTCTTT.

The chain couples TRBV21-1 to TRBJ1-1; TRBD1, the table's D call, was not compared with the DNA. TRBV21-1 constitutes a pseudogene. The CDR3 totals 16 residues. Here the CDR3 DNA reads TGTGCCAGCAGCAAAGGACAGGACTCCTGGAACACTGAAGCTTTCTTT. Translated: CASSKGQDSWNTEAFF.